Here is one T cell receptor beta chain with its context. Its binding antigen is unknown. It has no much larger one-base neighbor in the sample; base qualities were not kept. Peripheral blood CD8+ and CD4+ T cells from healthy donors, Susac syndrome patients and multiple sclerosis patients were profiled using high-throughput TCR beta sequencing. Multiple sclerosis controls were treatment-naive patients with stable or active relapsing-remitting disease fulfilling revised McDonald criteria. Bulk CD8+ and CD4+ T cells were purified magnetically by negative isolation, whereas CD8+ TEMRA cells were enriched by FACS. Blood was drawn into EDTA tubes, processed within 24 hours, and PBMCs were isolated by density gradient centrifugation. PBMCs intended for TCR sequencing were cryopreserved in liquid nitrogen and were subsequently thawed in a 37 degrees C water bath. Purity of sorted or isolated CD4+, CD8+ and CD8+ TEMRA cells was at least 90%.

The sample originates from a study of CD8 T cells in Susac syndrome (dated by TCRdb to between 2018 and 2021). Describing the broader study: Whether CD8+ T cell activation and differentiation in Susac syndrome was antigen driven was tested using repertoire sequencing. CD8+ T cell repertoire clonality was compared between about 12 healthy donors, approximately 14 Susac syndrome patients and about 15 multiple sclerosis patients. General conclusions and limits of the study: The TCR sequencing and HLA analysis was acknowledged to have included a relatively small number of individuals.

CDR1 and CDR2, per the germline V gene (reference sequence), are GTSNPN and SVGIG. Including the terminal cysteine and phenylalanine, the CDR3 comprises 18 residues. The sequence is cut down to CDR3 DNA, 54 bases in frame from base 1. Compared with germline, V lacks 3 bases and J lacks 5 bases; bases without a gene match: 11. RNA was extracted using the RNeasy kit, and 0.5 to 1 microgram was reverse transcribed with random hexamers. TCR beta CDR3 regions were amplified with the immunoSEQ multiplex PCR assay covering 54 Vbeta and 13 Jbeta segments. To correct PCR amplification bias, a synthetic template baseline was used for both primer optimization and computational correction. In the authors' own workflow: Reads were annotated to V, D and J genes according to IMGT and were analyzed with immunoSEQ Analyzer, with only productive sequences retained. To calculate clonality, Shannon entropy was normalized by log2 of the number of productive unique sequences and then subtracted from one. Public and private clones were assessed among the 100 most prevalent clones of each patient and control. A clone was defined as Susac-specific if it was absent from the healthy and MS cohorts, from 1052 published viral clones and from other ImmuneACCESS disease sequences. TCRdb applied fastp at Q25 and MiXCR to the public reads, then kept only in-frame beta chains. CDR3 protein duplicates are merged, each entry listing the most common genes and DNA. The V and J calls and clone size are TCRdb's, not the authors'. The sample table contains some 400,000 distinct CDR3 sequences; only one count was recorded for about 85% of them. In total, the top ten clones hold roughly 0.11% of the sample.

Sequenced sample: CD8+ T cells from PBMCs. The sequence derives from a human donor with multiple sclerosis. Recombination joined TRBV30 with TRBJ2-1, with TRBD2 matching 15 junction bases. This receptor has the CDR3 CAWSPWTSGGGIDNEQFF. In nucleotides, the sequence is TGTGCCTGGAGCCCTTGGACTAGCGGGGGGGGAATTGACAATGAGCAGTTCTTC.